Each of the 5 T cell receptor beta chains below was sequenced from the same sample in a study of blood T cell repertoires in COVID-19. This table comes from immunoSEQ multiplex PCR, and its TCRdb copy is limited to in-frame clones, with some not included. In the table there are about 69,000 clones, around 90% of which are singletons. Material: peripheral blood. The receptors derive from a man aged 50 to 59 with acute or convalescent COVID-19.

The table lists this clone with a few counts. The chain joins TRBV7-9 to TRBJ2-5; the D gene is possibly TRBD1 (6 bases). V was clipped by 5 bases and J by 5 bases, with 12 bases between them. The germline gives CDR1 SEHNR, CDR2 FQNEAQ (reference sequence). CDR3 length: 13 residues. The CDR3 DNA sequence: TGTGCCAGCAGCGCAGGACAGTTCGAGACCCAGTACTTC. It specifies CASSAGQFETQYF.

V usage is TRBV2 and J usage is TRBJ2-2; TRBD1 might be the D (6 bases). V lost 6 bases and J 4 bases, leaving 15 bases between the germline ends. Germline CDR1 and CDR2: SNHLY and FYNNEI. The length of the CDR3 is 15 residues. Here the CDR3 DNA reads TGTGCCAGCAGGAGTGGTACAGGGCGCACCGGGGAGCTGTTTTTT. Residues: CASRSGTGRTGELFF.

The gene calls are TRBV29-1 and TRBJ2-5, with 13 bases that match TRBD2. The germline V gene has CDR1 SQVTM and CDR2 ANQGSEA. CDR3 length: 14 amino acids. Trimming cost V 6 bases and J 3 bases; bases outside gene matches: 4. The CDR3 here is CSVGLAGIEETQYF. Written as DNA, the CDR3 is TGCAGCGTGGGACTAGCGGGGATTGAAGAGACCCAGTACTTC.

The rearrangement links TRBV10-3 to TRBJ2-3; TRBD2 aligns across 7 bases. V was pared by 10 bases and J by 0 bases, with 13 bases of the junction left unmatched. CDR3 size: 16 residues. In germline, CDR1 is ENHRY, CDR2 SYGVKD. For the CDR3, the DNA is TGTGCCACCTCGCCGGTAGCGGGCGGGAGCACAGATACGCAGTATTTT. Its translation is CATSPVAGGSTDTQYF.

This chain links TRBV10-3 with TRBJ2-7, with D perhaps TRBD2 (6 bases). Germline V gene sequence: CDR1 ENHRY, CDR2 SYGVKD. The V end was cut by 0 bases, the J end by 5 bases, with 17 bases between. The CDR3 is made up of 16 amino acids. This CDR3 reads CAISESGWEDPNEQYF. Here the CDR3 DNA reads TGTGCCATCAGTGAGTCGGGGTGGGAGGATCCTAACGAGCAGTACTTC.